The present T cell receptor (beta chain) was sequenced within a study of molecular identifiers for immune sequencing clone quantification. Across the study: Five portions were made in replicates from RNA of 20,000 or 100,000 naive CD8 cells, and four underwent sequencing.

TCRdb recomputed calls from the PCR reads with MiXCR, one row per CDR3 protein. The sample yields about 640,000 distinct CDR3 sequences, 15% to 20% seen once. Germline CDR1 and CDR2: MNHEY and SVGEGT. V lost 6 bases and J lost 7, with 37 bases in between. The CDR3 runs to 21 residues. Sequencing used naive CD8+ T cells from blood, with Jurkat cell RNA spiked in. Subset of the sample: FACS-sorted CD8+CD4-CCR7+CD45RA+ naive T cells. This receptor was taken from a human donor in good health. Some libraries in this study had Jurkat cell RNA spiked in. The chain employs TRBV6-2 or TRBV6-3 and TRBJ2-1, with D perhaps assigned TRBD1 or TRBD2 (5 bases each). The CDR3 bases are TGTGCCAGCAGACCCGGGGTAGCTCGTCTAGTCAACCCGGCCCGACAGAATGAGCAGTTCTTC. It codes for CASRPGVARLVNPARQNEQFF.